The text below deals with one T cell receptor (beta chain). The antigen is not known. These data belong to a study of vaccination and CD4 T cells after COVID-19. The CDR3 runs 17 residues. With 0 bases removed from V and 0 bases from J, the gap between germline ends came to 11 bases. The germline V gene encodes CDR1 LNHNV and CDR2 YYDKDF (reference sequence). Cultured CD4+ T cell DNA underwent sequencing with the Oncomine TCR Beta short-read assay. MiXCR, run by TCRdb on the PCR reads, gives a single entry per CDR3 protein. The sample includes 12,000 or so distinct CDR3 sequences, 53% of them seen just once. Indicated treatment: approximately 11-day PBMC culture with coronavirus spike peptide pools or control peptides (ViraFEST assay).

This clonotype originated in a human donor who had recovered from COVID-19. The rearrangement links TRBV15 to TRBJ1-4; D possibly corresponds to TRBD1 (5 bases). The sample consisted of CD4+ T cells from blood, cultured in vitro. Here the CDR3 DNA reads TGTGCCACCAGCAGAGATTACGGGACCACAACTAATGAAAAACTGTTTTTT. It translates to CATSRDYGTTTNEKLFF. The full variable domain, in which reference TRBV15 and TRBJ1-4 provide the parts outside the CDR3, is DAMVIQNPRYQVTQFGKPVTLSCSQTLNHNVMYWYQQKSSQAPKLLFHYYDKDFNNEADTPDNFQSRRPNTSFCFLDIRSPGLGDTAMYLCATSRDYGTTTNEKLFFGSGTQLSVL.